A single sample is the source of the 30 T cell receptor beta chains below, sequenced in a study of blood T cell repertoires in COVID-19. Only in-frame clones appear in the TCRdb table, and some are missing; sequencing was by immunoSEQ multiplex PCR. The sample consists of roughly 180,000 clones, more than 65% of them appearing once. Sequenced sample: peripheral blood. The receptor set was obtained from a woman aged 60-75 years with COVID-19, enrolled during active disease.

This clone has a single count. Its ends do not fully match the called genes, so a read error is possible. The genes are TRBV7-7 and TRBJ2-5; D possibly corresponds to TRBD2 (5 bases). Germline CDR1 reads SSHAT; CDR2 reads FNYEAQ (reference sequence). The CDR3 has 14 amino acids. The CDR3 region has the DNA TGTGCTAGCAGCTTAGGTACTAGAACTGAGACCCAGTACTTC. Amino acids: CASSLGTRTETQYF. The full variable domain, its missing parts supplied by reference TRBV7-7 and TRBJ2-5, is GAGVSQSPRYKVTKRGQDVTLRCDPISSHATLYWYQQALGQGPEFLTYFNYEAQPDKSGLPSDRFSAERPEGSISTLTIQRTEQRDSAMYRCASSLGTRTETQYFGPGTRLLVL.

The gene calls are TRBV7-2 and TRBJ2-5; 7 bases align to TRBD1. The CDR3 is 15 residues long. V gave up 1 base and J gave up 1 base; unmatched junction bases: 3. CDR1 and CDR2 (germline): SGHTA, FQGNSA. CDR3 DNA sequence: TGTGCCAGCAGCTTAGTAGACAGGGCCCAAGAGACCCAGTACTTC. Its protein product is CASSLVDRAQETQYF.

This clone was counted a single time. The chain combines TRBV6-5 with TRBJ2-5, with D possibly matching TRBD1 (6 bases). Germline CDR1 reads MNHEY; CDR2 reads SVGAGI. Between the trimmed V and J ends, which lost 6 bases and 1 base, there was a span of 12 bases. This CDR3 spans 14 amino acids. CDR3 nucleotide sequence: TGTGCCAGCAGGCCCGGGGACACCCAAGAGACCCAGTACTTC. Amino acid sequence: CASRPGDTQETQYF.

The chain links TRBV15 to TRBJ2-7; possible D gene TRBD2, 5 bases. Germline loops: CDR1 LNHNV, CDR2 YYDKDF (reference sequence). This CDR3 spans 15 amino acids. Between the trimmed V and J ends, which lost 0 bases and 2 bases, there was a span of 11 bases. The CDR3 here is CATSRDSSGPYEQYV. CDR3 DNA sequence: TGTGCCACCAGCAGAGATTCAAGCGGTCCCTACGAGCAGTACGTC.

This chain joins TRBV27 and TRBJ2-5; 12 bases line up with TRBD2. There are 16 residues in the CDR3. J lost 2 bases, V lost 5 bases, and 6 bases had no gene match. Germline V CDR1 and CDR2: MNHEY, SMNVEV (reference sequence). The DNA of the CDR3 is TGTGCCAGCAGTCCGGGACTAGCGGGCGTGCAAGAGACCCAGTACTTC. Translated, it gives CASSPGLAGVQETQYF.

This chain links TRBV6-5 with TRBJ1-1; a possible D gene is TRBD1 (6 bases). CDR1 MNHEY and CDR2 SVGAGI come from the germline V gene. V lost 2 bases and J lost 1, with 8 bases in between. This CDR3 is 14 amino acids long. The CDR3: CASSYQGKNTEAFF. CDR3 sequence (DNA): TGTGCCAGCAGTTACCAGGGGAAGAACACTGAAGCTTTCTTT.

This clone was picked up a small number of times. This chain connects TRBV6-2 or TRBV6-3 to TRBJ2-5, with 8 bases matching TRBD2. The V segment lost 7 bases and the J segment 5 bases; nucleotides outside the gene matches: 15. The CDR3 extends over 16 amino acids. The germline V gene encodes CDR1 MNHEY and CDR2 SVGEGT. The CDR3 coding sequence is TGTGCCAGCACCCCCGGTGGTAGCGGGATACGGGAGACCCAGTACTTC. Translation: CASTPGGSGIRETQYF.

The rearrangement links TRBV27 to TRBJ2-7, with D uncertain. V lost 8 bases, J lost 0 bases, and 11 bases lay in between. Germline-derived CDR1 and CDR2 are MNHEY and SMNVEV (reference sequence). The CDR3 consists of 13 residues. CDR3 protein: CASGPRSSYEQYF. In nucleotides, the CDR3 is TGTGCCAGCGGGCCCCGAAGCTCCTACGAGCAGTACTTC.

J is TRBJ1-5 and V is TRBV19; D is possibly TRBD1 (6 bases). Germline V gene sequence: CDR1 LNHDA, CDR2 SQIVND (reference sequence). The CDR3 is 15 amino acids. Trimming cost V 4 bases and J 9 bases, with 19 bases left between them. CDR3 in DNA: TGTGCCAGTAGTAGTGGACAGTTTCCTGACAGGCCCCAGCATTTT. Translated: CASSSGQFPDRPQHF.

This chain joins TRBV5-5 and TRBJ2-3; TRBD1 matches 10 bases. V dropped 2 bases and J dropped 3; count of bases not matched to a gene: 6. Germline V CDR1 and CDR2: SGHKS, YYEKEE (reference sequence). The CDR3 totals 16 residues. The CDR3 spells CASSFSPGQGTDTQYF. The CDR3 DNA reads TGTGCCAGCAGCTTCTCTCCGGGACAGGGGACAGATACGCAGTATTTT.

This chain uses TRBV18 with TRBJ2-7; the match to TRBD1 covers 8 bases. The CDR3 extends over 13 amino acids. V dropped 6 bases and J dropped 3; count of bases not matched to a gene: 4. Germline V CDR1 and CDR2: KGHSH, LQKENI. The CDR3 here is CASSLDRDYEQYF. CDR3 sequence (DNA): TGTGCCAGCTCTCTGGACAGGGACTACGAGCAGTACTTC.

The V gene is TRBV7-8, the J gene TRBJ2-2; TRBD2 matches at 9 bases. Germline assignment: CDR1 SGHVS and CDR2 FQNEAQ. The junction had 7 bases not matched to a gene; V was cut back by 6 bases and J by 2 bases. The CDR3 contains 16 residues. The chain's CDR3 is CASRQLAGSNTGELFF. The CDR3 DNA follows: TGTGCCAGCAGACAGCTAGCGGGGTCTAACACCGGGGAGCTGTTTTTT.

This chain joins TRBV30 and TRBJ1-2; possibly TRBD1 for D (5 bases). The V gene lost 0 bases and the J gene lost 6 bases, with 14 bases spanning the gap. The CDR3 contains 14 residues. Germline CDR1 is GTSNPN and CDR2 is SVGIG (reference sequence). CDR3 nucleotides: TGTGCCTGGAGTGTACGGCAGGGAAGCGATGGCTACACCTTC. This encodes CAWSVRQGSDGYTF. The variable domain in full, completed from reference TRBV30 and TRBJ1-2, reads SQTIHQWPATLVQPVGSPLSLECTVEGTSNPNLYWYRQAAGRGLQLLFYSVGIGQISSEVPQNLSASRPQDRQFILSSKKLLLSDSGFYLCAWSVRQGSDGYTFGSGTRLTVV.

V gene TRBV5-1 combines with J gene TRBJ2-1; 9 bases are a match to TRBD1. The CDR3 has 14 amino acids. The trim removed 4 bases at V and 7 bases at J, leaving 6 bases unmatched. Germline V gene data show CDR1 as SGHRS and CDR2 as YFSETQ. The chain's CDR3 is CASSAWTGVNEQFF. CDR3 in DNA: TGCGCCAGCAGCGCCTGGACAGGGGTGAATGAGCAGTTCTTC.

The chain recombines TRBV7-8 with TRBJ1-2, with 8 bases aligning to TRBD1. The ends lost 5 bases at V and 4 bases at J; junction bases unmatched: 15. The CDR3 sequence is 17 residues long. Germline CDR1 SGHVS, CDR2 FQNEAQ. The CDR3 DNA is TGTGCCAGCAGCGCCGGGTGGGGACAGGTCTCAGTCTATGGCTACACCTTC. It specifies CASSAGWGQVSVYGYTF.

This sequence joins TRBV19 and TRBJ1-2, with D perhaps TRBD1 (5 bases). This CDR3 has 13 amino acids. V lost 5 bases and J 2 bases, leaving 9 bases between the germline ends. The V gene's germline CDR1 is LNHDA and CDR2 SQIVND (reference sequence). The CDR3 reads CASSYNRNYGYTF. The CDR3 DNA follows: TGTGCCAGTAGTTACAACAGGAACTATGGCTACACCTTC.

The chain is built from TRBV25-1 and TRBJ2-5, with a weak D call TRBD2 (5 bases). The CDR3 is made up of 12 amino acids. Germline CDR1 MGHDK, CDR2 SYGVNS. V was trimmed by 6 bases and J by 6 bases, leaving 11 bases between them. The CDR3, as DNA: TGTGCCAGCAGCCTTACTAGAAAGACCCAGTACTTC. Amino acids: CASSLTRKTQYF.

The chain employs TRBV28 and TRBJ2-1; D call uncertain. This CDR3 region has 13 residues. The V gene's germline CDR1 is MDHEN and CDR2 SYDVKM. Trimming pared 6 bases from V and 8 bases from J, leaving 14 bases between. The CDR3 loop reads CASSPPQIDEQFF. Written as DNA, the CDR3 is TGTGCCAGCAGCCCCCCCCAGATTGATGAGCAGTTCTTC.

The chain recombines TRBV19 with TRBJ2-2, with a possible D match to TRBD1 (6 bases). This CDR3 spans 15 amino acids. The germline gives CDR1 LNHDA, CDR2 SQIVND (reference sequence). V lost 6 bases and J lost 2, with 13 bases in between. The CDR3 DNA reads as TGTGCCAGTAGCCGGGGCAGGGGTAACACCGGGGAGCTGTTTTTT. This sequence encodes CASSRGRGNTGELFF.

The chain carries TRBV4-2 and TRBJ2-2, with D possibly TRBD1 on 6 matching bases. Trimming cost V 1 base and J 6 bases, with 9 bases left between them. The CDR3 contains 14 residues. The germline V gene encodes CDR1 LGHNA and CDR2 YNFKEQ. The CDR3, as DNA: TGTGCCAGCAGCCAAGTACAGGGTCCCGGGGAGCTGTTTTTT. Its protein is CASSQVQGPGELFF.

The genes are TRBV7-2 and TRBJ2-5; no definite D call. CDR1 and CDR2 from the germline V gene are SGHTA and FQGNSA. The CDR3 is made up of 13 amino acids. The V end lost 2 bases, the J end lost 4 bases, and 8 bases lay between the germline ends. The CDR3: CASSLSYRETQYF. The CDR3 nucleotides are TGTGCCAGCAGCTTATCCTACCGAGAGACCCAGTACTTC.

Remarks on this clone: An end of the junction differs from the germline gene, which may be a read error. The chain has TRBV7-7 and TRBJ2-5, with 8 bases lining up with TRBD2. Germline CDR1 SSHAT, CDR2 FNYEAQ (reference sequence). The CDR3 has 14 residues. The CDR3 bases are TGTGCTAGCAGCTTAGCAGCGGGAGTGGTGGCCCAGTACTTC. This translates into CASSLAAGVVAQYF.

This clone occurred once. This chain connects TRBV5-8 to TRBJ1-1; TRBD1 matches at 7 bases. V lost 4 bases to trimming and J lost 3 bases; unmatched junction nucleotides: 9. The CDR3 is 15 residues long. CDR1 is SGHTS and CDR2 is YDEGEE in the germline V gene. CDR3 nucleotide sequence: TGTGCCAGCAGCACTGGACAGGCCAAGGACACTGAAGCTTTCTTT. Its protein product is CASSTGQAKDTEAFF.

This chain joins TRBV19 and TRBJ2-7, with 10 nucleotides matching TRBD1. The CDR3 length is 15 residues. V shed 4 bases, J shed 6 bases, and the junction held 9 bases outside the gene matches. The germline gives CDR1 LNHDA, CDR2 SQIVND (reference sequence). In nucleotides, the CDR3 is TGTGCCAGTAGTACCTTGGGACAGGGGCGCGGCGAGCAGTACTTC. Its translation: CASSTLGQGRGEQYF.

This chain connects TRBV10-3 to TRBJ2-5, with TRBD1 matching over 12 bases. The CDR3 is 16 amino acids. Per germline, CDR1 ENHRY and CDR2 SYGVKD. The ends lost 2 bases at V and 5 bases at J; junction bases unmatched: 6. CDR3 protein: CAISEGGQGALETQYF. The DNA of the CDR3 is TGTGCCATCAGTGAGGGGGGACAGGGGGCCCTTGAGACCCAGTACTTC.

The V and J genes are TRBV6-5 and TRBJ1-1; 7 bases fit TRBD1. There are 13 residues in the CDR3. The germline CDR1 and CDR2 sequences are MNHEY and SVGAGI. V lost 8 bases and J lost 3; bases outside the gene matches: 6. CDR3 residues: CASGRQGDTEAFF. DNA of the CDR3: TGTGCCAGCGGCAGACAGGGTGACACTGAAGCTTTCTTT.

The CDR3 nucleotides are TGTGCCAGTAGTCGATCGGTCGGGGAGACCCAGTACTTC. Residues: CASSRSVGETQYF. The V gene is TRBV19, the J gene TRBJ2-5, with D hard to call. Germline V gene data show CDR1 as LNHDA and CDR2 as SQIVND (reference sequence). The CDR3 consists of 13 residues. The V end was cut by 5 bases, the J end by 5 bases, with 12 bases between.

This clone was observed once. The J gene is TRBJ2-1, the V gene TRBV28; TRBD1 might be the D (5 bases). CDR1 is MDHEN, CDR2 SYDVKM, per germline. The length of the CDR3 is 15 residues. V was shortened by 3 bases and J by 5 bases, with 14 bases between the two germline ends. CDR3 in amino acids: CASSLEVRQNNEQFF. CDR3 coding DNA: TGTGCCAGCAGTTTGGAAGTCAGACAGAACAATGAGCAGTTCTTC.

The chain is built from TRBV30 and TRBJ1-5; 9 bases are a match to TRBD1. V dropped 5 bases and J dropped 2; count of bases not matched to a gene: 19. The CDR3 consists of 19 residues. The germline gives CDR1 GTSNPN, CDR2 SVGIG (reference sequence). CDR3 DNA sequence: TGTGCCTGGCCTTGTACAGGTTTTTCTACAGGGGGCCGCAATCAGCCCCAGCATTTT. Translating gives CAWPCTGFSTGGRNQPQHF.

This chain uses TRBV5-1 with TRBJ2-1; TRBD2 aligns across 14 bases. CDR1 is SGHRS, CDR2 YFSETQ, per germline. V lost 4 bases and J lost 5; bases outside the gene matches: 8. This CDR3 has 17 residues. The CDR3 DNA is TGCGCCAGCAGCCCTACTCCGGGACTAGCGGGAGACAATGAGCAGTTCTTC. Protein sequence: CASSPTPGLAGDNEQFF. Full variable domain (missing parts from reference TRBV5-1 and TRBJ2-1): KAGVTQTPRYLIKTRGQQVTLSCSPISGHRSVSWYQQTPGQGLQFLFEYFSETQRNKGNFPGRFSGRQFSNSRSEMNVSTLELGDSALYLCASSPTPGLAGDNEQFFGPGTRLTVL.